The present T cell receptor beta chain was sequenced within a study of siplizumab effects on memory and regulatory T cells. Germline V gives CDR1 GTSNPN, CDR2 SVGIG (reference sequence). Trimming pared 5 bases from V and 9 bases from J, leaving 13 bases between. This CDR3 contains 11 residues. Sequenced by immunoSEQ multiplex PCR; TCRdb stores in-frame clones only, minus some. The table records about 94,000 clones, 94% of them present only once. The source is a human donor in good health. The chain links TRBV30 to TRBJ1-1; a possible D gene is TRBD1 (6 bases). The specimen sequenced was non-Treg CD4+ T cells sorted from blood. This CDR3 reads CAWAGTSQAFF. CDR3 nucleotide sequence: TGTGCCTGGGCCGGGACATCTCAAGCTTTCTTT.